The sequence of this TCR beta chain was determined in a study of cytomegalovirus exposure and HLA in healthy donors. Study-level results: Specificity for CMV antigens was confirmed in vitro for three of the CMV-associated chains. Listed as cytomegalovirus-associated were 150 or so TCR beta chains.

The table came from immunoSEQ multiplex PCR; TCRdb's copy has only in-frame clones and leaves some out. The sample holds approximately 150,000 clones; roughly 86% are singletons and the top ten take less than 5.5%. This CDR3 is 13 amino acids long. Germline V CDR1 and CDR2: SGHRS, YFSETQ. Trimming shortened V by 2 bases and J by 1 base, and 7 bases separated the two germline ends. In its sample, this clone was seen once. Its antigen is still unknown. A roughly 120-subject validation cohort, separate from the approximately 610-subject first cohort, supplied the donors. V usage is TRBV5-1 and J usage is TRBJ2-7; TRBD1 might be the D (6 bases). This TCR derives from a man between 18 and 35 years old in good health and CMV-seropositive. Sequencing input: PBMCs. This CDR3 is CASSFGQSYEQYF. DNA of the CDR3: TGCGCCAGCAGCTTCGGACAGTCCTACGAGCAGTACTTC.